The T cell receptor (beta chain) described here comes from a study of shared clonotypes between healthy human individuals (dated by TCRdb to 2020 to 2022). In the study overall: A couple of women and a few men aged 18 to 49 years were included in the cohort. Different laboratories and diverse techniques were used to prepare libraries and sequence TCR repertoires, to increase sequencing depth and limit assay-specific biases. To estimate repertoire size and how much clonotype sharing occurs between individuals, the study deeply sequenced the blood TCR repertoires of several healthy adults. Each donor's leukapheresis produced roughly between roughly 0.85 and 9.5 billion PBMCs. For each donor, CD4 naive and CD4 memory were each run on three plates, CD8 naive on two plates, and CD8 memory on one plate.

In the germline V gene, CDR1 corresponds to SNHLY and CDR2 to FYNNEI. The CDR3 contains 18 residues, cysteine and phenylalanine counted. The sequence is cut down to CDR3 DNA, 54 bases in frame from base 1. Here V drops 7 bases and J drops 4 bases, and the junction holds 18 bases not matched to any gene. Using the deep immunoSEQ assay, multiplex PCR amplified TCR CDR3 regions from genomic DNA. Genomic DNA extracted from each cell subset was distributed evenly over all wells of several immunoSEQ 96-well plates, and each plate served as one replicate. Each replicate PCR for sorted subsets received around 200 ng genomic DNA, equal to tens of thousands of T cell genomes. Purified libraries were quantified with a Qubit 3.0 fluorometer, sized on a Bioanalyzer 2100, and re-quantified with the KAPA Library Quantification kit. A separate single-read 150-cycle Illumina NextSeq 550 flow cell was used to sequence each immunoSEQ 96-well plate. The original pipeline was this. Because only junctional sequences without quality scores were contained in the immunoSEQ output, filtering matching that applied to full-length reads could not be performed. To assign V/J genes and CDR3, sequences were annotated using PyIR, a Python wrapper for IgBLAST v1.9, with IMGT germline references. Any read was removed if the V/J assignment was weak (E-value above 1e-6), the CDR3 was missing, or the read contained stop codons, out-of-frame junctions, or ambiguous translated residues. A V3J clonotype was defined by an identical inferred V gene, J gene, and CDR3 amino acid sequence. Percentage overlap between repertoires was calculated by dividing the number of shared unique clonotypes by the size of the smaller repertoire. RTK rarefaction, the Chao1 estimator, and Recon v2.1 estimates of unobserved clonotypes were used to assess repertoire richness. OLGA was used to compute generation probabilities for all TCRbeta clonotypes that the gDNA method yielded from four donors. TCRdb holds this immuneACCESS table with in-frame rearrangements only. Some clones are missing; in checked studies, unresolved V genes explain under half, and the rest has no known cause. From that table come the V and J calls and clone size; the DNA was used to work out D and trimming. Present in this sample are roughly 410,000 clones, 90% to 97% of which were seen just once. The ten largest clones represent more than 0.3% of the sample.

Donors were healthy HIV-negative adults with no recently reported acute infections or vaccinations. All donors were Caucasian adults living in Nashville, Tennessee, USA. The CD8 memory samples were a combination of magnetically selected CD45RO+ cells and CCR7-negative CD45RA+ effector memory (TemRA) cells. Blood was collected by leukapheresis, and PBMCs were isolated by Ficoll-Histopaque density gradient centrifugation and then cryopreserved in liquid nitrogen vapor phase. Analytical flow cytometry was used to check the purity and quantity of every magnetically sorted T cell population. From each sorted fraction, genomic DNA was isolated and quantified by UV absorbance on a Nanodrop 2000c. The paper as a whole reports these results and caveats: Clonotypes shared by all four sorted-subset donors showed higher generation probabilities than non-shared clonotypes. Because the study included a small number of donors, the genetic and exposure-history diversity represented was limited. Pairwise subsampling indicated that sequencing depth was expected to affect the degree of clonotype sharing among donors. Naive subsets generally had larger estimated clonotype richness than memory subsets. Only blood was sampled, and tissue TCR repertoires likely differ from those in blood. Rarefaction of sorted-subset datasets indicated incomplete sequencing despite the large sequencing depth. Across a few donors, approximately 4.9% of naive CD4, 3% to 4% of naive CD8, 2.3% of memory CD4, and approximately 0.42% of memory CD8 clonotypes were shared.

In the case of this clone: Its target antigen remains unknown. Base qualities are not at hand, and no much larger clone is one base apart.

This receptor was identified in a man aged 25-45 years in good health. The chain joins TRBV2 to TRBJ2-1, and 8 junctional nucleotides match TRBD2. Specimen: memory CD8+ T cells sorted from blood. Read against the paper, the sample's cell subset or site label means: CD45RO+ cells pooled with CCR7-negative TemRA cells. The sequenced DNA: TGTGCCAGCATCCGTTACGCGGGAGGTTTTCGGGTATACAATGAGCAGTTCTTC. Its product reads: CASIRYAGGFRVYNEQFF.